The 25 T cell receptor beta chains in this list originate from one sample, sequenced in a study of T cells in Graves' hyperthyroidism and ophthalmopathy. RNA transcripts were the template for amplifying TCR beta CDR3 regions. The primer set for the first-round RT-PCR of the TCR CDR3 was HTBI. Each CDR3 protein gets one entry after TCRdb re-called the multiplex PCR reads with MiXCR. The sample carries about 640,000 distinct CDR3 sequences, less than 25% recorded once. Sequences were obtained from blood. These receptors all stem from a man aged 25-40 years with Graves' ophthalmopathy.

This clonotype was found many times. The chain links TRBV11-2 to TRBJ1-5; D gene uncertain. The ends were cut back, 1 base at V and 4 bases at J, with 8 bases in the middle. The CDR3 covers 14 residues. Germline CDR1 reads SGHAT; CDR2 reads FQNNGV. CDR3 sequence (DNA): TGTGCCAGCAGCTTAGGTTATCGGAATCAGCCCCAGCATTTT. It specifies CASSLGYRNQPQHF.

The chain links TRBV5-5 to TRBJ1-5, with D uncertain. Germline loops: CDR1 SGHKS, CDR2 YYEKEE (reference sequence). This CDR3 comprises 16 residues. The V gene lost 4 bases and the J gene lost 2 bases, with 16 bases spanning the gap. The CDR3 region is CASSPTSGYRNQPQHF. The CDR3 coding sequence is TGTGCCAGCAGCCCTACATCAGGCTATCGCAATCAGCCCCAGCATTTT.

This chain uses TRBV19 with TRBJ1-5; TRBD1 agrees at 9 bases. After removal of 4 bases from V and 1 base from J, the junction contained 2 bases not matched to a gene. From germline, CDR1 is LNHDA and CDR2 SQIVND (reference sequence). The CDR3 has 15 residues. The CDR3 sequence is CASSNRGRSNQPQHF. CDR3 nucleotides: TGTGCCAGTAGTAACAGGGGGCGAAGCAATCAGCCCCAGCATTTT.

This clonotype has at least ten counts. CDR3: CASSLGLAGGGYEQYF. The DNA of the CDR3 is TGCGCCAGCAGCTTGGGACTAGCGGGAGGAGGGTACGAGCAGTACTTC. The chain is built from TRBV5-1 and TRBJ2-7, with 13 bases matching TRBD2. The germline gives CDR1 SGHRS, CDR2 YFSETQ. The CDR3 is 16 residues long. V trimming: 0 bases; J trimming: 4 bases; junction bases outside the gene matches: 4. Variable domain in full (rest from reference TRBV5-1 and TRBJ2-7): KAGVTQTPRYLIKTRGQQVTLSCSPISGHRSVSWYQQTPGQGLQFLFEYFSETQRNKGNFPGRFSGRQFSNSRSEMNVSTLELGDSALYLCASSLGLAGGGYEQYFGPGTRLTVT.

Worth noting for this clonotype: At one of its ends the junction is not consistent with the germline gene, which may arise from a read error. This rearrangement joins TRBV7-7 to TRBJ2-5; TRBD1 agrees at 7 bases. CDR1 SSHAT and CDR2 FNYEAQ come from the germline V gene (reference sequence). This CDR3 spans 15 amino acids. The CDR3 region is CASSFSRDSQETQYF. For the CDR3, the DNA is TGTGCTAGCAGCTTCTCCCGGGACAGCCAAGAGACCCAGTACTTC.

This clonotype was recorded a few times. The chain couples TRBV11-1 to TRBJ2-1; 9 bases are a match to TRBD1. This CDR3 spans 14 amino acids. V was clipped by 1 base and J by 7 bases; unmatched bases: 2. The germline V gene has CDR1 SGHAT and CDR2 FQDESV (reference sequence). The CDR3 sequence is CASSLVGQGNEQFF. For the CDR3, the DNA is TGTGCCAGCAGCTTAGTGGGACAGGGTAATGAGCAGTTCTTC.

The chain uses TRBV25-1 and TRBJ2-7, with D maybe TRBD1 (5 bases). The germline V and J ends were trimmed by 3 bases and 4 bases, with 13 bases remaining between them. The CDR3 length is 14 residues. The V gene's germline CDR1 is MGHDK and CDR2 SYGVNS. The CDR3 spells CASSDRSSGYEQYF. CDR3 in DNA: TGTGCCAGCAGTGATCGGTCCTCAGGGTACGAGCAGTACTTC.

Regarding this clonotype: At one end the junction does not follow the germline gene, possibly because of a read error. The J gene is TRBJ2-5, the V gene TRBV6-1; 7 nucleotides align to TRBD2. This CDR3 has 16 residues. The germline gives CDR1 MNHNS, CDR2 SASEGT. The CDR3 region is CASSHKGSGSQETKYF. Written as DNA, the CDR3 is TGTGCCAGCAGTCACAAGGGTAGCGGGTCACAAGAGACCAAGTACTTC.

The J gene is TRBJ2-7, the V gene TRBV11-2; no clear D gene. Germline values: CDR1 SGHAT, CDR2 FQNNGV. Trimming left V 0 bases short and J 7 bases short, with 10 bases between. The length of the CDR3 is 13 residues. CDR3 coding DNA: TGTGCCAGCAGCTTAGAAAGGACGAGGGAGCAGTACTTC. As protein: CASSLERTREQYF. Complete variable domain (other parts from reference TRBV11-2 and TRBJ2-7): EAGVAQSPRYKIIEKRQSVAFWCNPISGHATLYWYQQILGQGPKLLIQFQNNGVVDDSQLPKDRFSAERLKGVDSTLKIQPAKLEDSAVYLCASSLERTREQYFGPGTRLTVT.

This rearrangement joins TRBV7-9 to TRBJ2-1; no firm D call. Germline loops: CDR1 SEHNR, CDR2 FQNEAQ (reference sequence). V lost 2 bases and J 8 bases, leaving 10 bases between the germline ends. The CDR3 extends over 13 amino acids. CDR3 region: CASSLNQVYEQFF. The CDR3 region has the DNA TGTGCCAGCAGCTTAAACCAGGTCTATGAGCAGTTCTTC. Full variable domain (rest looked up from reference TRBV7-9 and TRBJ2-1): DTGVSQNPRHKITKRGQNVTFRCDPISEHNRLYWYRQTLGQGPEFLTYFQNEAQLEKSRLLSDRFSAERPKGSFSTLEIQRTEQGDSAMYLCASSLNQVYEQFFGPGTRLTVL.

The chain uses TRBV10-3 and TRBJ1-1, with D perhaps TRBD1 (6 bases). CDR3 length: 15 residues. The V end lost 7 bases, the J end lost 5 bases, and 20 bases lay between the germline ends. CDR1 and CDR2 from the germline V gene are ENHRY and SYGVKD. The CDR3 loop reads CAIKGGGLSGTEAFF. Written as DNA, the CDR3 is TGTGCCATCAAGGGAGGGGGGCTCTCGGGGACTGAAGCTTTCTTT.

The rearrangement links TRBV7-8 to TRBJ2-1; 12 bases fit TRBD2. V gave up 0 bases and J gave up 9 bases; unmatched junction bases: 6. The germline V gene has CDR1 SGHVS and CDR2 FQNEAQ. CDR3 length: 16 residues. Here the CDR3 DNA reads TGTGCCAGCAGCTTAGCCCCTAGCGGGAGGGCCGGTGAGCAGTTCTTC. Its protein is CASSLAPSGRAGEQFF.

This clonotype was seen ten or more times. The chain has TRBV30 and TRBJ2-2, with unresolved D. This CDR3 is built from 13 residues. With 3 bases removed from V and 7 bases from J, the gap between germline ends came to 12 bases. Germline V gives CDR1 GTSNPN, CDR2 SVGIG (reference sequence). The CDR3 loop reads CAWRAASGGELFF. In DNA form, the CDR3 reads TGTGCCTGGAGGGCCGCTTCGGGCGGGGAGCTGTTTTTT.

This clonotype has at least ten counts. This chain joins TRBV5-1 and TRBJ1-2; 8 bases match TRBD1. The CDR3 runs to 16 residues. The V gene end was trimmed by 4 bases and the J gene end by 7 bases; junction bases not matched to a gene: 15. In germline, CDR1 is SGHRS, CDR2 YFSETQ. The CDR3 sequence is CASSLGISTGVGGYTF. The CDR3 DNA reads as TGCGCCAGCAGCCTGGGTATTTCGACAGGGGTTGGTGGCTACACCTTC.

The gene calls are TRBV20-1 and TRBJ2-7, with D possibly being TRBD1 (6 bases). Trimming shortened V by 6 bases and J by 2 bases, and 17 bases separated the two germline ends. CDR1 DFQATT and CDR2 SNEGSKA come from the germline V gene (reference sequence). The CDR3 length is 14 residues. As DNA, the CDR3 is TGCAGTGCGAATAGGGACACCATAACCTACGAGCAGTACTTC. Translated: CSANRDTITYEQYF.

The chain uses TRBV25-1 and TRBJ1-1, with D tentatively TRBD1 (5 bases). The CDR3 covers 13 residues. Trimming removed 3 bases at V and 3 bases at J, with 8 bases between. Germline-derived CDR1 and CDR2 are MGHDK and SYGVNS. The CDR3 nucleotides are TGTGCCAGCAGTGATTGGGGGGACACTGAAGCTTTCTTT. Protein product: CASSDWGDTEAFF.

This clonotype showed up many times. This chain uses TRBV7-3 with TRBJ2-1; D might be TRBD2 (5 bases). This CDR3 contains 13 residues. Germline values: CDR1 SGHTA, CDR2 FQGTGA. As DNA, the CDR3 is TGTGCAGCGGTCGTGGCGGAGGTCCATGAGCAGTTCTTC. Encoded protein: CAAVVAEVHEQFF.

This clonotype has more than one count but fewer than ten. The chain is built from TRBV20-1 and TRBJ1-5; a weak D match, TRBD1 (5 bases). V was trimmed by 5 bases and J by 2 bases, leaving 13 bases between them. This CDR3 region has 14 residues. In germline, CDR1 is DFQATT, CDR2 SNEGSKA (reference sequence). The DNA of the CDR3 is TGCAGTGCTCAACAGGTGCTTGGCAATCAGCCCCAGCATTTT. Protein product: CSAQQVLGNQPQHF.

Many counts were recorded for this clonotype. The chain is built from TRBV3-1 and TRBJ1-4; unclear D gene. With 1 base removed from V and 5 bases from J, the gap between germline ends came to 8 bases. Germline-derived CDR1 and CDR2 are LGHDT and YNNKEL (reference sequence). The CDR3 is made up of 14 amino acids. The CDR3 nucleotides read TGTGCCAGCAGCCAAGTATGGAGAAATGAAAAACTGTTTTTT. Its protein is CASSQVWRNEKLFF. The full variable domain, completed using reference TRBV3-1 and TRBJ1-4, is DTAVSQTPKYLVTQMGNDKSIKCEQNLGHDTMYWYKQDSKKFLKIMFSYNNKELIINETVPNRFSPKSPDKAHLNLHINSLELGDSAVYFCASSQVWRNEKLFFGSGTQLSVL.

This clonotype was observed once. This rearrangement joins TRBV28 to TRBJ2-3; TRBD2 might be the D (6 bases). The CDR3 has 16 residues. Per germline, CDR1 MDHEN and CDR2 SYDVKM. V lost 5 bases to trimming and J lost 2 bases, with 17 bases between them. CDR3 bases: TGTGCCAGCAGTCTCCCGGCGGGGTCCTTCACAGATACGCAGTATTTT. As protein: CASSLPAGSFTDTQYF. Using reference TRBV28 and TRBJ2-3 for the parts outside the CDR3, the full variable domain is DVKVTQSSRYLVKRTGEKVFLECVQDMDHENMFWYRQDPGLGLRLIYFSYDVKMKEKGDIPEGYSVSREKKERFSLILESASTNQTSMYLCASSLPAGSFTDTQYFGPGTRLTVL.

This clonotype was counted at least ten times. V and J are TRBV28 and TRBJ2-1; 9 nucleotides agree with TRBD1. Germline loops: CDR1 MDHEN, CDR2 SYDVKM. CDR3 length equals 17 residues. Germline trimming cut 4 bases from V and 7 bases from J; bases unmatched to any gene: 14. For the CDR3, the DNA is TGTGCCAGCAGTTCCCCTACCCGCCACAGGGGGCAGAATGAGCAGTTCTTC. Its translation is CASSSPTRHRGQNEQFF.

The chain combines TRBV30 with TRBJ2-3; D uncertain. Trimming cost V 5 bases and J 6 bases, with 12 bases left between them. The CDR3 contains 12 residues. CDR1 is GTSNPN, CDR2 SVGIG, per germline (reference sequence). CDR3 region: CAWDFVGDTQYF. CDR3 nucleotides: TGTGCCTGGGACTTTGTGGGGGATACGCAGTATTTT.

This rearrangement joins TRBV4-2 to TRBJ1-5; D remains ambiguous. The CDR3 spans 15 residues. In germline, CDR1 is LGHNA, CDR2 YNFKEQ. Trimming left V 0 bases short and J 2 bases short, with 8 bases between. The CDR3 region has the DNA TGTGCCAGCAGCCAAGATTCAAGGGGCAATCAGCCCCAGCATTTT. It is translated as CASSQDSRGNQPQHF.

The V gene is TRBV5-1, the J gene TRBJ2-1, with TRBD1 identical over 10 bases. CDR3 length equals 16 residues. Germline trimming cut 3 bases from V and 4 bases from J; bases unmatched to any gene: 7. Germline loops: CDR1 SGHRS, CDR2 YFSETQ. CDR3 nucleotides: TGCGCCAGCAGCTCCAGGGACAGGGGATTTTACAATGAGCAGTTCTTC. Translation: CASSSRDRGFYNEQFF.

Worth noting for this clonotype: One end of the junction fails to match germline, which may point to a read error. The J gene is TRBJ1-5, the V gene TRBV12-3 or TRBV12-4; weak D call: TRBD1 (5 bases). CDR3 size: 16 residues. The CDR3: CASSSEDKSLPQPRHF. CDR3 DNA sequence: TGTGCCAGCAGTTCGGAGGACAAGAGCTTACCACAGCCCCGGCATTTT.